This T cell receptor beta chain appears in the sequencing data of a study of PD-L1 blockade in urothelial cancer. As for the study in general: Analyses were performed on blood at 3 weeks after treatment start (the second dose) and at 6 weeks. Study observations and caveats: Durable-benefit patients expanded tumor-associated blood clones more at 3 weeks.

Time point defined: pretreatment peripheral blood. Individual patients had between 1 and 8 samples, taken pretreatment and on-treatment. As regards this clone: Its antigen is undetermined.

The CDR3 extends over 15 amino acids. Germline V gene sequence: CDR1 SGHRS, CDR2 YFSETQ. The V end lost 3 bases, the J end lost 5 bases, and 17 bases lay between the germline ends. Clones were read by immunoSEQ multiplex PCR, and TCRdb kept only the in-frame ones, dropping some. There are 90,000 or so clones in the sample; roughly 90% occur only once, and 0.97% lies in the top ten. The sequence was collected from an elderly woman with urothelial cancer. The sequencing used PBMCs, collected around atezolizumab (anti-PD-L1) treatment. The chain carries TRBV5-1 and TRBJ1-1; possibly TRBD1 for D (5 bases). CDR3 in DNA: TGCGCCAGCAGCTCCACGGGGCCCGGGGGAACTGAAGCTTTCTTT. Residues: CASSSTGPGGTEAFF. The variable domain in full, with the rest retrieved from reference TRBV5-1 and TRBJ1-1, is KAGVTQTPRYLIKTRGQQVTLSCSPISGHRSVSWYQQTPGQGLQFLFEYFSETQRNKGNFPGRFSGRQFSNSRSEMNVSTLELGDSALYLCASSSTGPGGTEAFFGQGTRLTVV.